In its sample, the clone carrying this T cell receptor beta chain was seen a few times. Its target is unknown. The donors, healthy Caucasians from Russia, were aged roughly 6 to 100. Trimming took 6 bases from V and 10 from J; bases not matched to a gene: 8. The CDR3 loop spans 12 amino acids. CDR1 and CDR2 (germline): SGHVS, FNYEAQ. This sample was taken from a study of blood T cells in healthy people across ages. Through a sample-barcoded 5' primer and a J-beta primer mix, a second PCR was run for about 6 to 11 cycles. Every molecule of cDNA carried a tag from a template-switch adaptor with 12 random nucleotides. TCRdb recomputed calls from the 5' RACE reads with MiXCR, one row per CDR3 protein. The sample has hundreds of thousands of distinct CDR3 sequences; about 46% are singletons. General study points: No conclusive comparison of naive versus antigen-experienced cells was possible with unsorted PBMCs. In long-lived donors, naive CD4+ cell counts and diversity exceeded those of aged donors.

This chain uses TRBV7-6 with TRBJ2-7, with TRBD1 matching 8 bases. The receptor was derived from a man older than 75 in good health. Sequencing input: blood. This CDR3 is CASSSYRGYQYF. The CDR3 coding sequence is TGTGCCAGCAGTTCCTACAGGGGGTATCAGTACTTC.